The TCR beta chain described here comes from a study of human T cells and chemical hapten exposure. About the research overall: The patients were mostly female; they had alopecia areata, totalis or universalis. The study's findings and limits: Healthy individuals' immune responses may differ from those of donors, who had alopecia.

Using its own MiXCR run on the RACE reads, TCRdb lists one record per CDR3 protein. The sample gives around 100,000 distinct CDR3 sequences, 10% to 13% of which show up once; 2.5% to 4% is in the top ten. After removal of 3 bases from V and 7 bases from J, the junction contained 5 bases not matched to a gene. CDR1 and CDR2 (germline): KGHSH, LQKENI. This CDR3 comprises 14 residues. As regards this clonotype: Its target is unknown.

Described time point: pre-sensitization, week 0. Indicated treatment: therapeutic diphenylcyclopropenone sensitization with weekly scalp DPC. Unfractionated whole blood was the source from which total RNA was extracted. The origin of this receptor is a woman aged 60-75 years with alopecia areata. Some clones in this sample may be carry-over from other donors' samples. The chain links TRBV18 to TRBJ2-3; 9 bases are a match to TRBD1. Sequenced here: whole blood, sampled in connection with sensitization to the hapten diphenylcyclopropenone (DPC). The CDR3, as DNA: TGTGCCAGCTCACCGGAACAGGGGGCGAATACGCAGTATTTT. It yields the protein CASSPEQGANTQYF.